This entry features one T cell receptor (beta chain) sequence. Its antigen is not identified. The PCR made use of 60 Vbeta and 13 Jbeta primers. Measured with immunoSEQ multiplex PCR; TCRdb has only the in-frame clones, and not every one. Of about 100,000 clones in the sample, 75% are singletons; the top ten hold 4.5% to 5%. This sample is part of a study of cytomegalovirus exposure and HLA in healthy donors. At the level of the study: Some 180 million T cells yielded 100 million or so unique TCR beta sequences in earlier analysis. Points from the study as a whole: The majority of TCR sequences were rare, yet some public TCRs appeared in many donors. The study listed roughly 160 cytomegalovirus-associated TCR beta chains. Follow-up analysis seemed to connect common viral pathogens with several of the most significant clusters identified.

This CDR3 region has 16 residues. V lost 1 base, J lost 3 bases, and 6 bases stayed unmatched. Germline V gene sequence: CDR1 SGHNT, CDR2 YYREEE (reference sequence). The TCR comes from a woman younger than 35 in good health and CMV-seropositive. V is TRBV5-4 and J is TRBJ2-3, with 9 nucleotides matching TRBD2. The sample comprised PBMCs. CDR3 protein: CASSLLAGGPTDTQYF. In DNA, the CDR3 is TGTGCCAGCAGCTTGTTGGCGGGAGGGCCGACAGATACGCAGTATTTT.